These 11 T cell receptor beta chains were all obtained from the same sample, sequenced in a study of shared clonotypes between healthy human individuals. Clones were read by immunoSEQ multiplex PCR, and TCRdb kept only the in-frame ones, dropping some. This table holds approximately 2.1 million clones, 80% to 95% found once. The sample comprised naive CD4+ T cells from PBMCs. Documented subset: CD45RA+ positively selected. The receptors shown here come from a man aged 18 to 30 in good health. Some clones in this sample may be carry-over from other donors' samples.

The chain recombines TRBV6-5 with TRBJ2-7; 8 nucleotides match TRBD2. There are 15 residues in the CDR3. The germline gives CDR1 MNHEY, CDR2 SVGAGI. After removal of 6 bases from V and 3 bases from J, the junction contained 10 bases not matched to a gene. CDR3 residues: CASSMTGGQNYEQYF. The DNA for the CDR3 is TGTGCCAGCAGCATGACGGGAGGGCAAAACTACGAGCAGTACTTC.

The chain carries TRBV7-2 and TRBJ2-3, with 10 bases matching TRBD2. Germline V gene data show CDR1 as SGHTA and CDR2 as FQGNSA. V lost 4 bases to trimming and J lost 4 bases; unmatched junction nucleotides: 14. The CDR3 consists of 18 residues. For the CDR3, the DNA is TGTGCCAGCAGCTCATCTAGCGGGAGTAGAGGGGCATCAGATACGCAGTATTTT. Encoded protein: CASSSSSGSRGASDTQYF.

The chain recombines TRBV28 with TRBJ1-5; D is possibly TRBD1 (6 bases). Trimming removed 7 bases at V and 4 bases at J, with 20 bases between. The germline gives CDR1 MDHEN, CDR2 SYDVKM. This CDR3 contains 16 residues. CDR3 amino acids: CASTLWDGTPNQPQHF. Here the CDR3 DNA reads TGTGCCAGCACCTTGTGGGACGGGACACCGAATCAGCCCCAGCATTTT.

The sample holds one count of this clone. The J gene is TRBJ2-1, the V gene TRBV7-2; 8 bases agree with TRBD1. In germline, CDR1 is SGHTA, CDR2 FQGNSA. The CDR3 consists of 16 residues. The ends lost 2 bases at V and 1 base at J; junction bases unmatched: 4. CDR3 loop: CASSLLGTGSYNEQFF. CDR3 bases: TGTGCCAGCAGCTTACTCGGGACAGGTTCCTACAATGAGCAGTTCTTC.

Only one count was recorded for this clone. Written as DNA, the CDR3 is TGTGCCAGCAGCCCGCCGGGACTAGCGGACTACAATGAGCAGTTCTTC. This sequence encodes CASSPPGLADYNEQFF. This chain connects TRBV11-2 to TRBJ2-1, with TRBD2 matching over 11 bases. The CDR3 has 16 residues. Trimming cost V 5 bases and J 3 bases; bases outside gene matches: 6. CDR1 and CDR2 (germline): SGHAT, FQNNGV.

The rearrangement joins TRBV6-1 to TRBJ2-4; D is unclear. Trimming shortened V by 4 bases and J by 0 bases, and 7 bases separated the two germline ends. The germline V gene encodes CDR1 MNHNS and CDR2 SASEGT. The CDR3 covers 14 residues. The CDR3 loop is CASSVSLAKNIQYF. The CDR3 DNA is TGTGCCAGCAGTGTGTCTCTAGCCAAAAACATTCAGTACTTC.

The genes are TRBV18 and TRBJ2-7; tentatively, D is TRBD1 (6 bases). CDR3 size: 14 residues. V was shortened by 3 bases and J by 2 bases, with 11 bases between the two germline ends. The germline CDR1 and CDR2 sequences are KGHSH and LQKENI. This CDR3 reads CASSPPGHTYEQYF. CDR3 in DNA: TGTGCCAGCTCACCGCCGGGACACACCTACGAGCAGTACTTC.

The chain is built from TRBV4-2 and TRBJ2-7; D unclear. This CDR3 spans 17 amino acids. Germline V gene data show CDR1 as LGHNA and CDR2 as YNFKEQ. V shed 1 base and J shed 0 bases, with 16 bases lying between them. The CDR3 sequence is CASSQAQRNLNSYEQYF. Here the CDR3 DNA reads TGTGCCAGCAGCCAAGCCCAACGGAACCTAAACTCCTACGAGCAGTACTTC.

V and J are TRBV7-2 and TRBJ1-2; no clear D gene. Trimming cost V 3 bases and J 2 bases, with 16 bases left between them. Germline V lookup: CDR1 SGHTA, CDR2 FQGNSA. The CDR3 contains 16 residues. CDR3 protein: CASSLRQGRLNYGYTF. CDR3 DNA sequence: TGTGCCAGCAGCTTGCGTCAAGGACGGCTCAACTATGGCTACACCTTC.

The genes are TRBV6-1 and TRBJ1-2, with a weak D call TRBD1 (5 bases). Germline-derived CDR1 and CDR2 are MNHNS and SASEGT. Trimming cost V 7 bases and J 4 bases, with 13 bases left between them. The CDR3 totals 13 residues. The CDR3 loop reads CASKLGVGYGYTF. The CDR3, as DNA: TGTGCCAGCAAACTGGGGGTCGGCTATGGCTACACCTTC.

The chain joins TRBV4-1 to TRBJ2-1; 9 bases match TRBD2. There are 17 residues in the CDR3. Germline V gene lookup returns CDR1 MGHRA and CDR2 YSYEKL. V lost 2 bases to trimming and J lost 7 bases; unmatched junction nucleotides: 12. The DNA of the CDR3 is TGCGCCAGCAGCCAATTGTCCCCAGCGGGGGGCAGGAATGAGCAGTTCTTC. It translates to CASSQLSPAGGRNEQFF.